These 27 T cell receptor beta chains share one sample of origin, sequenced in a study of T cells in Graves' hyperthyroidism and ophthalmopathy. TCR beta CDR3 sequences were amplified from RNA transcripts. Initially, a first-round RT-PCR of the TCR CDR3 employed the HTBI primer set. TCRdb re-called the multiplex PCR reads through MiXCR, storing one row per CDR3 protein. Of hundreds of thousands of distinct CDR3 sequences listed, around 15% are singletons. Sequencing was carried out using blood. These receptors were collected from a woman in her thirties with Graves' hyperthyroidism.

Only a few counts were recorded for this clonotype. The CDR3 sequence is CASSLALAVYNEQFF. As DNA, the CDR3 is TGCGCCAGCAGCTTGGCGCTAGCGGTCTACAATGAGCAGTTCTTC. This sequence joins TRBV5-1 and TRBJ2-1; 7 bases are shared with TRBD2. There are 15 residues in the CDR3. With V trimmed by 0 bases and J by 3 bases, 3 bases remained unmatched. Germline CDR1 is SGHRS and CDR2 is YFSETQ.

This clonotype was detected ten times or more. The rearrangement links TRBV6-1 to TRBJ2-2; D is unclear. The ends were cut back, 5 bases at V and 0 bases at J, with 7 bases in the middle. The CDR3 covers 14 residues. Per germline, CDR1 MNHNS and CDR2 SASEGT. CDR3 amino acids: CASSPRPNTGELFF. CDR3 DNA sequence: TGTGCCAGCAGTCCTAGACCGAACACCGGGGAGCTGTTTTTT.

This clonotype was observed at least ten times. CDR3 in DNA: TGTGCCAGCAGTGCCCAAGACAGGCATAGCAATCAGCCCCAGCATTTT. Its protein is CASSAQDRHSNQPQHF. The rearrangement uses TRBV6-1 and TRBJ1-5; D is possibly TRBD1 (6 bases). The germline CDR1 and CDR2 sequences are MNHNS and SASEGT. Trimming left V 4 bases short and J 0 bases short, with 13 bases between. The length of the CDR3 is 16 residues.

This clonotype was observed at least ten times. The chain has TRBV14 and TRBJ2-1; the D gene is possibly TRBD2 (6 bases). This CDR3 region has 17 residues. The germline gives CDR1 SGHDN, CDR2 FVKESK. The V gene lost 4 bases and the J gene lost 3 bases, with 19 bases spanning the gap. This CDR3 reads CASSPSSAAGSYNEQFF. The DNA of the CDR3 is TGTGCCAGCAGCCCATCTTCCGCCGCGGGGAGCTACAATGAGCAGTTCTTC.

This chain links TRBV6-9 with TRBJ2-5; D might be TRBD1 or TRBD2, each matching 5 bases. CDR1 and CDR2 from the germline V gene are MNHGY and SVAAGI. Trimming cost V 3 bases and J 6 bases, with 17 bases left between them. CDR3 size: 15 residues. As DNA, the CDR3 is TGTGCCAGCAGTTACGGTTCGGCAGGGACGAAGACCCAGTACTTC. It yields the protein CASSYGSAGTKTQYF.

Many counts were recorded for this clonotype. The CDR3 sequence is CASSTTGQITDTQYF. DNA for the CDR3: TGTGCCAGCAGCACAACTGGACAGATCACAGATACGCAGTATTTT. The chain joins TRBV5-4 to TRBJ2-3, with a tentative D call TRBD1 (6 bases). The CDR3 is made up of 15 amino acids. Germline CDR1 SGHNT, CDR2 YYREEE (reference sequence). Deletions cut 4 bases from V and 2 bases from J, with 14 bases between.

The chain couples TRBV20-1 to TRBJ1-4; no clear D. The CDR3 totals 14 residues. The V gene lost 1 base and the J gene lost 4 bases, with 10 bases spanning the gap. Germline V gives CDR1 DFQATT, CDR2 SNEGSKA (reference sequence). The DNA for the CDR3 is TGCAGTGCTAGAGGTGTCAGAGATAATGAAAAACTGTTTTTT. It yields the protein CSARGVRDNEKLFF.

This clonotype has at least ten counts. The chain couples TRBV5-1 to TRBJ1-2; the D is unclear. The germline CDR1 and CDR2 sequences are SGHRS and YFSETQ. With 0 bases removed from V and 0 bases from J, the gap between germline ends came to 9 bases. This CDR3 comprises 15 residues. This CDR3 reads CASSLAPAANYGYTF. The CDR3 nucleotides are TGCGCCAGCAGCTTGGCCCCGGCCGCTAACTATGGCTACACCTTC. Full variable domain (missing parts from reference TRBV5-1 and TRBJ1-2): KAGVTQTPRYLIKTRGQQVTLSCSPISGHRSVSWYQQTPGQGLQFLFEYFSETQRNKGNFPGRFSGRQFSNSRSEMNVSTLELGDSALYLCASSLAPAANYGYTFGSGTRLTVV.

This clonotype was seen ten or more times. This rearrangement joins TRBV27 to TRBJ1-2; 7 bases map to TRBD1. Germline CDR1 reads MNHEY; CDR2 reads SMNVEV (reference sequence). After removal of 6 bases from V and 6 bases from J, the junction contained 10 bases not matched to a gene. This CDR3 has 14 amino acids. For the CDR3, the DNA is TGTGCCAGCAGGGAGGGACAGTTCGACGATGGCTACACCTTC. The encoded protein is CASREGQFDDGYTF.

This clonotype was seen ten or more times. The rearrangement uses TRBV6-2 or TRBV6-3 and TRBJ2-1; TRBD2 might be the D (5 bases). The CDR3 sequence is 15 residues long. Germline CDR1 is MNHEY and CDR2 is SVGEGT. V was cut by 7 bases and J by 10 bases, with 23 bases left in between. This chain's CDR3 is CASTRTGLSTNEQFF. The CDR3 coding sequence is TGTGCCAGCACCCGCACCGGACTTAGCACAAACGAGCAGTTCTTC.

This clonotype came up many times. This sequence joins TRBV30 and TRBJ2-5; 8 nucleotides align to TRBD2. The CDR3 runs 11 residues. CDR1 GTSNPN and CDR2 SVGIG come from the germline V gene (reference sequence). V lost 6 bases, J lost 5 bases, and 2 bases stayed unmatched. Here the CDR3 reads CACRLAETQYF. Written as DNA, the CDR3 is TGTGCCTGTCGACTAGCGGAGACCCAGTACTTC.

The chain employs TRBV24-1 and TRBJ2-1, with 9 bases that match TRBD2. The CDR3 spans 16 residues. CDR1 is KGHDR and CDR2 is SFDVKD in the germline V gene. V shed 0 bases and J 9 bases; nucleotides not matched to a gene: 8. CDR3 residues: CATSDLGAGGWGEQFF. CDR3 sequence (DNA): TGTGCCACCAGTGATTTGGGAGCGGGAGGATGGGGTGAGCAGTTCTTC.

This clonotype has a handful of counts. The gene calls are TRBV12-3 or TRBV12-4 and TRBJ2-3; TRBD1 agrees at 10 bases. CDR3 length: 18 residues. The V segment lost 5 bases and the J segment 0 bases; nucleotides outside the gene matches: 11. CDR3 residues: CASSPPTGGRSSTDTQYF. CDR3 nucleotides: TGTGCCAGCAGTCCCCCGACAGGGGGCCGATCTAGCACAGATACGCAGTATTTT.

In this sample, this clonotype turned up a few times. The chain carries TRBV20-1 and TRBJ2-3; D uncertain. The CDR3 extends over 14 amino acids. Germline loops: CDR1 DFQATT, CDR2 SNEGSKA (reference sequence). V was trimmed by 6 bases and J by 2 bases, leaving 15 bases between them. Here the CDR3 reads CSAKRASATDTQYF. The DNA of the CDR3 is TGCAGTGCCAAAAGGGCATCTGCCACAGATACGCAGTATTTT.

The rearrangement links TRBV9 to TRBJ2-3; no clear D. Germline CDR1 is SGDLS and CDR2 is YYNGEE. V was pared by 4 bases and J by 8 bases, with 17 bases between. The CDR3 covers 14 residues. CDR3 region: CASSPRLSRATQYF. The CDR3 nucleotides are TGTGCCAGCAGCCCCCGCCTCAGCCGTGCTACGCAGTATTTT.

This clonotype was found a few times. The chain employs TRBV4-1 and TRBJ2-1; 10 nucleotides match TRBD2. The trim removed 5 bases at V and 7 bases at J, leaving 5 bases unmatched. The CDR3 is 14 residues long. The germline V gene has CDR1 MGHRA and CDR2 YSYEKL. CDR3: CASSTGLARNEQFF. Here the CDR3 DNA reads TGCGCCAGCAGCACGGGACTAGCGAGGAATGAGCAGTTCTTC.

This clonotype was observed a few times. This chain links TRBV29-1 with TRBJ2-1; 9 positions agree with TRBD2. CDR1 SQVTM and CDR2 ANQGSEA come from the germline V gene. Germline trimming cut 0 bases from V and 3 bases from J; bases unmatched to any gene: 12. CDR3 size: 18 residues. The CDR3 is CSVEDRRREAGGYNEQFF. The CDR3 coding sequence is TGCAGCGTTGAAGATCGGAGGAGGGAAGCGGGAGGCTACAATGAGCAGTTCTTC.

The V and J genes are TRBV14 and TRBJ2-3; maybe TRBD2 (6 bases). This CDR3 has 15 residues. The germline CDR1 and CDR2 sequences are SGHDN and FVKESK. Between the trimmed V and J ends, which lost 0 bases and 2 bases, there was a span of 9 bases. This CDR3 reads CASSQDAGFTDTQYF. In DNA form, the CDR3 reads TGTGCCAGCAGCCAAGATGCGGGGTTCACAGATACGCAGTATTTT. Based on the CDR3 plus reference TRBV14 and TRBJ2-3, the full variable domain is EAGVTQFPSHSVIEKGQTVTLRCDPISGHDNLYWYRRVMGKEIKFLLHFVKESKQDESGMPNNRFLAERTGGTYSTLKVQPAELEDSGVYFCASSQDAGFTDTQYFGPGTRLTVL.

This clonotype has a count of ten or more. V usage is TRBV28 and J usage is TRBJ2-6; a possible D gene is TRBD2 (5 bases). This CDR3 region has 15 residues. Trimming left V 3 bases short and J 0 bases short, with 6 bases between. In germline, CDR1 is MDHEN, CDR2 SYDVKM. The chain's CDR3 is CASSFRGSGANVLTF. DNA of the CDR3: TGTGCCAGCAGTTTCCGGGGCTCTGGGGCCAACGTCCTGACTTTC. Full variable domain (rest looked up from reference TRBV28 and TRBJ2-6): DVKVTQSSRYLVKRTGEKVFLECVQDMDHENMFWYRQDPGLGLRLIYFSYDVKMKEKGDIPEGYSVSREKKERFSLILESASTNQTSMYLCASSFRGSGANVLTFGAGSRLTVL.

This clonotype appeared a few times. As the CDR3 is not closed by the conserved phenylalanine or tryptophan, this likely results from a read error. V and J are TRBV6-2 or TRBV6-3 and TRBJ2-7; TRBD2 is a possible D gene (7 bases). Germline loops: CDR1 MNHEY, CDR2 SVGEGT. Trimming took off 5 bases at V and 5 bases at J, with 16 bases between the two ends. The CDR3 is 14 residues long. The CDR3 DNA is TGTGCCAGCAGTGGGAGGGCAGGGGTCCACGAGCAGTACCTC. This gives the protein CASSGRAGVHEQYL.

This clonotype was counted ten times or more. The gene calls are TRBV3-1 and TRBJ1-2, with 8 bases that match TRBD1. This CDR3 contains 16 residues. CDR1 is LGHDT, CDR2 YNNKEL, per germline (reference sequence). V lost 1 base to trimming and J lost 2 bases; unmatched junction nucleotides: 6. CDR3 DNA sequence: TGTGCCAGCAGCCAAGGGACAGGGCCGGCGAACTATGGCTACACCTTC. This translates into CASSQGTGPANYGYTF.

This clonotype has just one count. The chain joins TRBV11-2 to TRBJ2-3, with TRBD1 as a possible D gene (6 bases). The CDR3 totals 14 residues. The germline V gene has CDR1 SGHAT and CDR2 FQNNGV. Trimming cost V 5 bases and J 5 bases, with 14 bases left between them. This chain's CDR3 is CASSLRGQKDTQYF. The DNA of the CDR3 is TGTGCCAGCAGCCTCAGGGGTCAGAAAGATACGCAGTATTTT.

Many counts were recorded for this clonotype. The V gene is TRBV30, the J gene TRBJ2-1; TRBD2 aligns across 11 bases. Germline-derived CDR1 and CDR2 are GTSNPN and SVGIG (reference sequence). CDR3 length: 13 amino acids. Germline trimming cut 7 bases from V and 6 bases from J; bases unmatched to any gene: 5. The DNA for the CDR3 is TGTGCCTTACTAGCGGGAGAGGTCAATGAGCAGTTCTTC. This translates into CALLAGEVNEQFF.

This clonotype was detected ten times or more. This chain joins TRBV6-2 or TRBV6-3 and TRBJ1-1; D not resolved. CDR1 and CDR2 (germline): MNHEY, SVGEGT. The CDR3 length is 13 residues. V was pared by 2 bases and J by 4 bases, with 8 bases between. CDR3 amino acids: CASSYVAGTEAFF. The CDR3 coding sequence is TGTGCCAGCAGTTACGTCGCCGGCACTGAAGCTTTCTTT.

This clonotype came up a few times. V and J are TRBV19 and TRBJ2-7; 8 bases match TRBD1. V shed 7 bases and J 2 bases; nucleotides not matched to a gene: 7. Germline loops: CDR1 LNHDA, CDR2 SQIVND (reference sequence). The CDR3 is 14 residues long. CDR3 region: CASTPQGVPYEQYF. For the CDR3, the DNA is TGTGCCAGTACCCCACAGGGGGTCCCCTACGAGCAGTACTTC.

This clonotype was detected a few times. This chain connects TRBV7-2 to TRBJ2-1, with 8 bases lining up with TRBD1. The junction had 6 bases not matched to a gene; V was cut back by 5 bases and J by 9 bases. Germline CDR1 SGHTA, CDR2 FQGNSA. The CDR3 sequence is 13 residues long. CDR3 protein: CASSRDRGAEQFF. The DNA of the CDR3 is TGTGCCAGCAGCCGAGACAGGGGCGCTGAGCAGTTCTTC.

There are many counts of this clonotype. This chain joins TRBV6-1 and TRBJ2-1, with TRBD2 matching 12 bases. CDR1 MNHNS and CDR2 SASEGT come from the germline V gene. Unmatched junction bases numbered 14, after V lost 4 bases and J lost 7 bases. CDR3 length equals 18 residues. The DNA of the CDR3 is TGTGCCAGCAGTGGCCCATCTAGCGGGAGGGCCAGGGGGAATGAGCAGTTCTTC. It specifies CASSGPSSGRARGNEQFF.